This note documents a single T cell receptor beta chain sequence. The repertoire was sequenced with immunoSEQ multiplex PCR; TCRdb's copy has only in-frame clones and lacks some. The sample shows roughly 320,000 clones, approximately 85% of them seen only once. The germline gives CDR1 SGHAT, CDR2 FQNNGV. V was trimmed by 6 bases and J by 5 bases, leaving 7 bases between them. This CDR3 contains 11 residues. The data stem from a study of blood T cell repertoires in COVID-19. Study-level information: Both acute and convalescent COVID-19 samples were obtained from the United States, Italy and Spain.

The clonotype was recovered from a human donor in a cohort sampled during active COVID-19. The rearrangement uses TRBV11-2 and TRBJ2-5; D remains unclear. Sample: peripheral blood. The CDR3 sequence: CASRELETQYF. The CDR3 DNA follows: TGTGCCAGCAGGGAGCTCGAGACCCAGTACTTC.